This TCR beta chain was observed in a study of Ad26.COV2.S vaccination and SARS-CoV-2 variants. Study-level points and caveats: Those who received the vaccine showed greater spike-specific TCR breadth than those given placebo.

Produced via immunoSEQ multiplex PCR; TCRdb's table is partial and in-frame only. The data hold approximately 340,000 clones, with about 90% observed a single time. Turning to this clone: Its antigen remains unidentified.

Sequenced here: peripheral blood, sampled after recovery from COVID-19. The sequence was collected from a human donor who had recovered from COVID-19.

The CDR3 region is CASSSIPGQADYEQYF. The DNA of the CDR3 is TGTGCCAGCAGTTCCATCCCGGGACAGGCAGACTACGAGCAGTACTTC. The V gene is TRBV6-6, the J gene TRBJ2-7, with 8 bases aligning to TRBD1. J was trimmed by 3 bases and V by 4 bases; bases with no gene match: 11. CDR3 size: 16 residues. CDR1 MNHNY and CDR2 SVGAGI come from the germline V gene (reference sequence).